This T cell receptor (beta chain) was profiled in a study of T cells in Graves' hyperthyroidism and ophthalmopathy. Across the study: At initial diagnosis, before any treatment had begun, peripheral blood was obtained.

Fresh peripheral blood, roughly 10 ml, was the source of the PBMCs. RNA transcripts were the template for amplifying TCR beta CDR3 regions. The TCR CDR3 was amplified in a first-round RT-PCR using the HTBI primer set. MiXCR, run by TCRdb on the multiplex PCR reads, gives a single entry per CDR3 protein. The table shows a few hundred thousand distinct CDR3 sequences, with around 15% occurring only once. Study outcomes and limitations: Most thyroid clonotypes that were expanded above 0.001 also turned up in blood.

A remark on this clonotype: The antigen remains undetermined.

Between the trimmed V and J ends, which lost 3 bases and 2 bases, there was a span of 16 bases. This CDR3 spans 16 amino acids. The V gene's germline CDR1 is ENHRY and CDR2 SYGVKD. The sequence was obtained from a young woman with Graves' hyperthyroidism. The J gene is TRBJ1-1, the V gene TRBV10-3; D call uncertain. The sample consisted of blood. The CDR3 here is CAISEALEGFNTEAFF. The DNA for the CDR3 is TGTGCCATCAGTGAAGCTCTTGAGGGTTTTAACACTGAAGCTTTCTTT.